This T cell receptor (beta chain) derives from a study of OX40 agonist ivuxolimab in advanced cancers. CDR1 is WNHNN, CDR2 SYGVQD, per germline (reference sequence). CDR3 length equals 15 residues. J was trimmed by 3 bases and V by 4 bases; bases with no gene match: 5. This table comes from immunoSEQ multiplex PCR, and its TCRdb copy is limited to in-frame clones, with some not included. Found here are fewer than 50,000 clones, about nine tenths of them singletons; the top ten hold roughly 54%. The chain joins TRBV10-1 to TRBJ1-1; 10 bases are shared with TRBD1. The sample consisted of CD4+ or CD8+ T cells sorted from blood, taken in a trial of the OX40 agonist ivuxolimab. The sequence was obtained from an adult with an advanced solid tumor such as melanoma, head and neck, liver or kidney cancer. The CDR3 coding sequence is TGCGCCAGCAGTGGACAGGGGGCGGGTCACACTGAAGCTTTCTTT. Translated: CASSGQGAGHTEAFF.